Included here is one T cell receptor (beta chain) sequence, with context. This sample was taken from a study of CD4 T cells in relation to SARS-CoV-2 and coronaviruses. CDR3 length: 15 amino acids. V lost 4 bases to trimming and J lost 4 bases; unmatched junction nucleotides: 3. Germline CDR1 is MNHEY and CDR2 is SVGAGI. Before the COVID-19 pandemic, during about 2011-2019, CD4+ T cells were taken from unexposed donors. Here immunoSEQ multiplex PCR was the method, and the copy in TCRdb shows in-frame clones only, minus some. The table has 55,000 to 70,000 clones, more than 85% seen once. The chain has TRBV6-5 and TRBJ2-3; TRBD2 matches at 12 bases. This sequence originates from a human donor in good health. Material: naive CD4+ T cells from PBMCs. Subset indicated: naive CD4+ T cells isolated by negative enrichment. CDR3: CASSSSGGVSDTQYF. CDR3 nucleotides: TGTGCCAGCAGTTCTAGCGGGGGGGTTTCAGATACGCAGTATTTT.